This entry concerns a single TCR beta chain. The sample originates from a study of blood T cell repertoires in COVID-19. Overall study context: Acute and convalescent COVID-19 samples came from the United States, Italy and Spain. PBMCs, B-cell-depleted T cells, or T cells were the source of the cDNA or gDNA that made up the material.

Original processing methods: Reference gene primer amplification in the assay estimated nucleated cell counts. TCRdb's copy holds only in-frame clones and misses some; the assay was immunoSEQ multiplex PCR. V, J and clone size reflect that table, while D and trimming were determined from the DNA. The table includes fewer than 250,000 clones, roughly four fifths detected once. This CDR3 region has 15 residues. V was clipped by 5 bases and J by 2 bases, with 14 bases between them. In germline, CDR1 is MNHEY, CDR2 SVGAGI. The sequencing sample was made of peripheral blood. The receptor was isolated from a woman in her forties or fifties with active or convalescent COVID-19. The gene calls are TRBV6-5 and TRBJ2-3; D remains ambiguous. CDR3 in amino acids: CASSTKTTDTDTQYF. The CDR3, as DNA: TGTGCCAGCAGTACGAAGACAACAGACACAGATACGCAGTATTTT.